This TCR beta chain came from a study of T cells in Graves' hyperthyroidism and ophthalmopathy. Broader study findings: The model forecast ophthalmopathy, anticipating it by a median about 7 months before onset.

There are many counts of this clonotype. What it recognizes is unknown. This CDR3 comprises 14 residues. V gave up 2 bases and J gave up 6 bases, with 17 bases separating them. Germline V CDR1 and CDR2: DFQATT, SNEGSKA (reference sequence). Amplification yielded TCR beta CDR3 regions, with RNA transcripts as the source. The study used the HTBI primer set for a first-round RT-PCR of the TCR CDR3. TCRdb reprocessed the multiplex PCR reads via MiXCR and lists one record per CDR3 protein. Seen here are roughly 300,000 distinct CDR3 sequences, 20% to 30% observed once, and the top ten hold approximately 30%. It was uncontrolled infection, other autoimmune disease, pregnancy or lactation that excluded patients. Thyroid ultrasound, orbital computed tomography, clinical symptoms, and serum thyroxine and TRAb underpinned diagnoses. The PBMCs were sourced from fresh peripheral blood (about 9.6 ml).

The rearrangement links TRBV20-1 to TRBJ2-7; D is perhaps TRBD1 (5 bases). This TCR derives from a man aged 40-55 years with Graves' hyperthyroidism that later progressed to Graves' ophthalmopathy. Source material: blood. The CDR3 loop is CSARPVQGMGEQYF. The CDR3 region has the DNA TGCAGTGCTAGACCGGTGCAGGGAATGGGCGAGCAGTACTTC.